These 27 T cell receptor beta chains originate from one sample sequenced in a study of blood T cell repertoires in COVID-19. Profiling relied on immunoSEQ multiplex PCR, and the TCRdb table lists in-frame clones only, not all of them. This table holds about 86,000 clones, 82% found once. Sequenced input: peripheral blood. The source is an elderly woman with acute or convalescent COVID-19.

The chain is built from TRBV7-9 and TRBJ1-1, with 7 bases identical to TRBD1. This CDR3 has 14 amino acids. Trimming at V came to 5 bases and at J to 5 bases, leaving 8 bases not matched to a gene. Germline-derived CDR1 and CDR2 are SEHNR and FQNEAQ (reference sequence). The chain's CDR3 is CASSLETGWTEAFF. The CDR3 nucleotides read TGTGCCAGCAGCCTAGAGACAGGGTGGACTGAAGCTTTCTTT. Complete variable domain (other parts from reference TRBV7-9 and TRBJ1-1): DTGVSQNPRHKITKRGQNVTFRCDPISEHNRLYWYRQTLGQGPEFLTYFQNEAQLEKSRLLSDRFSAERPKGSFSTLEIQRTEQGDSAMYLCASSLETGWTEAFFGQGTRLTVV.

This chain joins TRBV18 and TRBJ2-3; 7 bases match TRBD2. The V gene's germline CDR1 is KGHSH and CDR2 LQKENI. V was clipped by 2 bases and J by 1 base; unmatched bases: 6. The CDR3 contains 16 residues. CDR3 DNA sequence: TGTGCCAGCTCACCATTAGGCCTAGCGGGCACAGATACGCAGTATTTT. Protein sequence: CASSPLGLAGTDTQYF.

Here the CDR3 reads CASRSAGMNTEAFF. CDR3 in DNA: TGTGCCAGTCGCTCGGCGGGTATGAACACTGAAGCTTTCTTT. The rearrangement joins TRBV9 to TRBJ1-1, with no clear D. The CDR3 spans 14 residues. CDR1 and CDR2 from the germline V gene are SGDLS and YYNGEE. The ends were cut back, 8 bases at V and 0 bases at J, with 14 bases in the middle.

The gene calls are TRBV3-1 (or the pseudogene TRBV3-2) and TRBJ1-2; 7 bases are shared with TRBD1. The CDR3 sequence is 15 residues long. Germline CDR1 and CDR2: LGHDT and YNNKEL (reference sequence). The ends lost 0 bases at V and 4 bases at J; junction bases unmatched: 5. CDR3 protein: CASSQDPAGGYGYTF. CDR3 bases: TGTGCCAGCAGCCAAGATCCCGCAGGGGGCTATGGCTACACCTTC.

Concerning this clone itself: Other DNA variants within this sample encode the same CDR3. The CDR3 DNA reads TGCGCCAGCAGCTTGGGGAGGGAGGGGACTGAAGCTTTCTTT. It translates to CASSLGREGTEAFF. V gene TRBV5-1 combines with J gene TRBJ1-1, with TRBD1 as a possible D gene (5 bases). Trimming stripped 0 bases from V and 5 bases from J, with 11 bases between. Germline V lookup: CDR1 SGHRS, CDR2 YFSETQ. The CDR3 totals 14 residues.

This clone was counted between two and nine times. The CDR3 DNA sequence: TGTGCCAGCGGCGGACGGACTTCGGGTACGCAGTATTTT. It encodes CASGGRTSGTQYF. This sequence joins TRBV9 and TRBJ2-3; weak D call: TRBD2 (5 bases). V was pared by 7 bases and J by 8 bases, with 17 bases between. This CDR3 region has 13 residues. Germline CDR1 and CDR2: SGDLS and YYNGEE.

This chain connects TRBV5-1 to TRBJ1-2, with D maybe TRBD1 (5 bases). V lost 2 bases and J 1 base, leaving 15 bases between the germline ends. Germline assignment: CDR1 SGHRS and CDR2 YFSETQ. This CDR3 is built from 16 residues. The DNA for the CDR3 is TGCGCCAGCAGCTTAGGAAGGTTGACAGATAACTATGGCTACACCTTC. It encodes CASSLGRLTDNYGYTF.

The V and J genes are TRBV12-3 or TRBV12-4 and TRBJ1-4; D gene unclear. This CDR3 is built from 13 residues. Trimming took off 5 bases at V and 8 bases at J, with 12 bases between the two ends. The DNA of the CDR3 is TGTGCCAGCAGTAGAGGGAATGGAGAAAAACTGTTTTTT. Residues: CASSRGNGEKLFF.

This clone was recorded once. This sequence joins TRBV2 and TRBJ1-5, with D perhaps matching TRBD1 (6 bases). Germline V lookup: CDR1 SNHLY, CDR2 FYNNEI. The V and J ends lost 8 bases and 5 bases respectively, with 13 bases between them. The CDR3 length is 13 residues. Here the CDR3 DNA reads TGTGCCAGCCGGCAGGGGACGGATCAGCCCCAGCATTTT. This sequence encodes CASRQGTDQPQHF. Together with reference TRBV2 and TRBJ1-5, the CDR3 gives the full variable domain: EPEVTQTPSHQVTQMGQEVILRCVPISNHLYFYWYRQILGQKVEFLVSFYNNEISEKSEIFDDQFSVERPDGSNFTLKIRSTKLEDSAMYFCASRQGTDQPQHFGDGTRLSIL.

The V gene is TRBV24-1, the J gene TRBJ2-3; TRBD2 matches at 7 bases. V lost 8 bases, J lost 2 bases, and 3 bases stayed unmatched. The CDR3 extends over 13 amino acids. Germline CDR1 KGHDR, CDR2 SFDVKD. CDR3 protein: CATMGGITDTQYF. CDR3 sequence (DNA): TGTGCCACCATGGGGGGGATCACAGATACGCAGTATTTT.

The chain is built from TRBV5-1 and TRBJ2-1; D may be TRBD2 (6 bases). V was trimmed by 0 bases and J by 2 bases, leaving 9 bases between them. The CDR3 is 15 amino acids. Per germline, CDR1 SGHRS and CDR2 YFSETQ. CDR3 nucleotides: TGCGCCAGCAGCTTGGGGACTACCCCCTACAATGAGCAGTTCTTC. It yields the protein CASSLGTTPYNEQFF.

CDR3 loop: CASSPMRQGTDNEQFF. The CDR3 DNA reads as TGTGCCAGCTCACCAATGCGACAGGGGACTGACAATGAGCAGTTCTTC. The rearrangement links TRBV18 to TRBJ2-1, with 8 bases matching TRBD1. In germline, CDR1 is KGHSH, CDR2 LQKENI. The length of the CDR3 is 16 residues. V shed 2 bases and J 5 bases; nucleotides not matched to a gene: 8.

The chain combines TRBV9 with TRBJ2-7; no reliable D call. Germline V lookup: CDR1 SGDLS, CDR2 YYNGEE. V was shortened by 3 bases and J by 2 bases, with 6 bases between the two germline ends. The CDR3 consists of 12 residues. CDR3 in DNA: TGTGCCAGCAGCGCTGGCACCTACGAGCAGTACTTC. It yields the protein CASSAGTYEQYF.

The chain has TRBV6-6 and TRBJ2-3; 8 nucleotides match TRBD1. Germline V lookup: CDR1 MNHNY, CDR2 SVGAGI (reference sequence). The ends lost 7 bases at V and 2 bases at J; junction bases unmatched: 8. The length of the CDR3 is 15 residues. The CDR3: CASKATQGVTDTQYF. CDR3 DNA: TGTGCCAGCAAAGCTACACAGGGGGTCACAGATACGCAGTATTTT.

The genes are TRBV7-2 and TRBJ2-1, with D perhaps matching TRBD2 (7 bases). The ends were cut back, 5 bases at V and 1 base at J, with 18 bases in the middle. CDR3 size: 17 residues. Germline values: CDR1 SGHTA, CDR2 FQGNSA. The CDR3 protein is CASSQPTRGTSYNEQFF. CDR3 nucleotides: TGTGCCAGCAGCCAACCAACGCGGGGGACATCCTACAATGAGCAGTTCTTC. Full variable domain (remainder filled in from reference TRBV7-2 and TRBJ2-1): GAGVSQSPSNKVTEKGKDVELRCDPISGHTALYWYRQSLGQGLEFLIYFQGNSAPDKSGLPSDRFSAERTGGSVSTLTIQRTQQEDSAVYLCASSQPTRGTSYNEQFFGPGTRLTVL.

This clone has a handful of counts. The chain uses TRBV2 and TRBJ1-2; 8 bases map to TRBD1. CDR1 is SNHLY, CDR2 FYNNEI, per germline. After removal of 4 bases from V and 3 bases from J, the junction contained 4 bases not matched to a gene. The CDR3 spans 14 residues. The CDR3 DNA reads TGTGCCAGCAGTGGGACGACAGGGGACTATGGCTACACCTTC. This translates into CASSGTTGDYGYTF.

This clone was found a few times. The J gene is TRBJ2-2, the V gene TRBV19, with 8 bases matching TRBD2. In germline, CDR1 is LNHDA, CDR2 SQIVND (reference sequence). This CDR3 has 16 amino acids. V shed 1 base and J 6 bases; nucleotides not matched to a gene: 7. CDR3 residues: CASSIGRGGTSGELFF. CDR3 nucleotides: TGTGCCAGTAGTATAGGACGGGGGGGCACGTCCGGGGAGCTGTTTTTT.

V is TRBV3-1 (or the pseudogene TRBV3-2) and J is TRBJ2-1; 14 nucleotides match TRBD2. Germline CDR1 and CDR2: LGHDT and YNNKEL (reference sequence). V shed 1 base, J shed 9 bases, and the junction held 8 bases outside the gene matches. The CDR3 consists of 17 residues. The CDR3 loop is CASSQGAGTSGSGEQFF. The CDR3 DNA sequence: TGTGCCAGCAGCCAAGGGGCCGGGACTAGCGGGAGTGGTGAGCAGTTCTTC.

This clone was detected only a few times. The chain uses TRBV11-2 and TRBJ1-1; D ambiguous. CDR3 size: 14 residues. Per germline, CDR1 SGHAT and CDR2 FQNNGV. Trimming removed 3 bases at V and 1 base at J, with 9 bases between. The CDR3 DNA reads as TGTGCCAGCAGCTTTCTGCGGTCGAACACTGAAGCTTTCTTT. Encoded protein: CASSFLRSNTEAFF. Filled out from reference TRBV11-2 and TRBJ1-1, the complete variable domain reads EAGVAQSPRYKIIEKRQSVAFWCNPISGHATLYWYQQILGQGPKLLIQFQNNGVVDDSQLPKDRFSAERLKGVDSTLKIQPAKLEDSAVYLCASSFLRSNTEAFFGQGTRLTVV.

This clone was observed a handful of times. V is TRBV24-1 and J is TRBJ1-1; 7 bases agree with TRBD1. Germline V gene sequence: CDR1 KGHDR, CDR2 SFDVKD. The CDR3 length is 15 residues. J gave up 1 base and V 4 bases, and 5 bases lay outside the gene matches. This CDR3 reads CATSESAGGNTEAFF. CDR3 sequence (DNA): TGTGCCACCAGTGAGTCCGCAGGGGGGAACACTGAAGCTTTCTTT.

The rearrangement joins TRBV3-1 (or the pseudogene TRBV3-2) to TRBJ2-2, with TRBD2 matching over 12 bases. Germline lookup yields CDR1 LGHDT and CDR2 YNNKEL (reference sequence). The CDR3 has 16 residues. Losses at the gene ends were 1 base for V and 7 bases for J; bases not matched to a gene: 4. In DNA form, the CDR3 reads TGTGCCAGCAGCCAAGGACTAGCGGGAGTGGGCGGGGAGCTGTTTTTT. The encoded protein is CASSQGLAGVGGELFF.

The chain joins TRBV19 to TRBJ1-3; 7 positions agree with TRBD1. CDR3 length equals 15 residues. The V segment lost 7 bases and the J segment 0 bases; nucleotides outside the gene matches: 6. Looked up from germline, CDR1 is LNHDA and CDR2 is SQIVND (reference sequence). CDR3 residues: CASNRQGSSGNTIYF. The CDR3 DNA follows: TGTGCCAGTAACCGACAGGGAAGCTCTGGAAACACCATATATTTT.

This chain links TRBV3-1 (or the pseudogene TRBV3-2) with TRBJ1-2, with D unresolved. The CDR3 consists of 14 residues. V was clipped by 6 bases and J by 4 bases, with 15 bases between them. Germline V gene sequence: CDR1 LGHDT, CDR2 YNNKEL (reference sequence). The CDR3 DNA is TGTGCCAGCAGTATCGGGGTAGACGCCTATGGCTACACCTTC. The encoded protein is CASSIGVDAYGYTF.

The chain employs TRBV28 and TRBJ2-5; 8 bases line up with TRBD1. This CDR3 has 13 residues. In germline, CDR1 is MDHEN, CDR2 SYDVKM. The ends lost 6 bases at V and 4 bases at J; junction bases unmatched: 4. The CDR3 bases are TGTGCCAGCAGAGGACAGGGAGGAGAGACCCAGTACTTC. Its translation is CASRGQGGETQYF.

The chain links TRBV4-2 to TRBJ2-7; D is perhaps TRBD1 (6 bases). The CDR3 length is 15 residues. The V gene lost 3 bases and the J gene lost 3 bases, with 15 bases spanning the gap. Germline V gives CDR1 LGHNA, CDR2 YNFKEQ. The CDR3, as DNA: TGTGCCAGCAGCCACTCAGGGGCCAATCTCTACGAGCAGTACTTC. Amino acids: CASSHSGANLYEQYF.

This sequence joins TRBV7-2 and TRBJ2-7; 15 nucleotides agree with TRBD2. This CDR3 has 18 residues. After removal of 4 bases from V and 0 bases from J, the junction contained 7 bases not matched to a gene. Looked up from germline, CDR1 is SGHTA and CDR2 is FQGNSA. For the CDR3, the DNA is TGTGCCAGCAGCTCTGGGACTAGCGGGAGGCCTTACTCCTACGAGCAGTACTTC. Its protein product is CASSSGTSGRPYSYEQYF.

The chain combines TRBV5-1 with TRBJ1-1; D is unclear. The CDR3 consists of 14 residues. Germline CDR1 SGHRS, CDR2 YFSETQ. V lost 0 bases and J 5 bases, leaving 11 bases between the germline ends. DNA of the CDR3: TGCGCCAGCAGCTTGGGAGGGTCGACGACTGAAGCTTTCTTT. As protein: CASSLGGSTTEAFF.